This T cell receptor (beta chain) derives from a study of shared clonotypes between healthy human individuals. About the research overall: Each donor had three CD4 naive, three CD4 memory, two CD8 naive and one CD8 memory plate.

Concerning this clone: What it binds is not known.

Sorted-subset replicate PCR reactions were performed with approximately 200 ng DNA, corresponding to roughly 27,000 T cell genomes. Only in-frame clones appear in the TCRdb table, and some are missing; sequencing was by immunoSEQ multiplex PCR. The sample lists approximately 1.5 million clones; 98% to 99% were seen once. Germline V gene lookup returns CDR1 LNHDA and CDR2 SQIVND (reference sequence). The CDR3 has 14 residues. V lost 5 bases and J lost 1, with 11 bases in between. Donors had no recently reported acute infections or vaccinations and were HIV-negative. Study-level points and caveats: Non-shared clonotypes were found to have lower generation probabilities than the clonotypes that were shared by all four of the sorted-subset donors.

This receptor was identified in a young man in good health. The chain has TRBV19 and TRBJ2-5, with D uncertain. Sequenced material: naive CD4+ T cells sorted from blood. Specified subset: CD45RA+ positively selected. DNA of the CDR3: TGTGCCAGTAGTGGTTACAGACGCCAAGAGACCCAGTACTTC. It yields the protein CASSGYRRQETQYF.